The 5 T cell receptor beta chains below all came from one sample that was sequenced in a study of CD8 T cells in ankylosing spondylitis. TCRdb re-derived calls from the 5' RACE reads in MiXCR, one entry per CDR3 protein. The table shows about 130,000 distinct CDR3 sequences, with about 10% occurring only once. Specimen: blood, either unsorted or a sorted T cell fraction (not recorded which). Receptors were obtained from a female donor with ankylosing spondylitis or in good health (not recorded which).

For this clonotype: A read error is possible here, since a much larger clone lies one base away. V usage is TRBV5-6 and J usage is TRBJ2-2; no definite D call. The CDR3 has 11 residues. Germline loops: CDR1 SGHDT, CDR2 YYEEEE. The CDR3 sequence is CVSSFFGELFF. The CDR3 region has the DNA TGTGTCAGCAGCTTTTTCGGGGAGCTGTTTTTT.

This clonotype was seen ten or more times. Here the CDR3 reads CASSQERYYEQYF. The CDR3 bases are TGTGCCAGCAGCCAGGAGCGGTATTACGAGCAGTACTTC. The chain has TRBV11-2 and TRBJ2-7, with D possibly being TRBD2 (5 bases). The CDR3 extends over 13 amino acids. Germline V gene data show CDR1 as SGHAT and CDR2 as FQNNGV. The germline V and J ends were trimmed by 5 bases and 4 bases, with 12 bases remaining between them.

The chain uses TRBV6-4 and TRBJ2-2; 13 bases line up with TRBD2. The CDR3 length is 17 residues. Germline V CDR1 and CDR2: MRHNA, SNTAGT. V lost 2 bases and J lost 2; bases outside the gene matches: 2. CDR3 DNA: TGTGCCAGCAGTGACGGACTAGCGGGGGTAAACACCGGGGAGCTGTTTTTT. Protein sequence: CASSDGLAGVNTGELFF.

This clonotype was counted at least ten times. The chain is built from TRBV19 and TRBJ2-7; weak D call: TRBD2 (6 bases). CDR3 length equals 15 residues. V was cut by 6 bases and J by 2 bases, with 17 bases left in between. The germline gives CDR1 LNHDA, CDR2 SQIVND (reference sequence). CDR3 in DNA: TGTGCCAGTAGCCCCCTGGAGGGCACAACCTACGAGCAGTACTTC. Protein sequence: CASSPLEGTTYEQYF.

This clonotype came up many times. The V and J genes are TRBV24-1 and TRBJ2-1; the D is unclear. V shed 2 bases and J shed 7 bases, with 5 bases lying between them. This CDR3 has 12 residues. Germline CDR1 reads KGHDR; CDR2 reads SFDVKD. CDR3 in amino acids: CATSDWGNEQFF. The CDR3 nucleotides are TGTGCCACCAGTGATTGGGGAAATGAGCAGTTCTTC.